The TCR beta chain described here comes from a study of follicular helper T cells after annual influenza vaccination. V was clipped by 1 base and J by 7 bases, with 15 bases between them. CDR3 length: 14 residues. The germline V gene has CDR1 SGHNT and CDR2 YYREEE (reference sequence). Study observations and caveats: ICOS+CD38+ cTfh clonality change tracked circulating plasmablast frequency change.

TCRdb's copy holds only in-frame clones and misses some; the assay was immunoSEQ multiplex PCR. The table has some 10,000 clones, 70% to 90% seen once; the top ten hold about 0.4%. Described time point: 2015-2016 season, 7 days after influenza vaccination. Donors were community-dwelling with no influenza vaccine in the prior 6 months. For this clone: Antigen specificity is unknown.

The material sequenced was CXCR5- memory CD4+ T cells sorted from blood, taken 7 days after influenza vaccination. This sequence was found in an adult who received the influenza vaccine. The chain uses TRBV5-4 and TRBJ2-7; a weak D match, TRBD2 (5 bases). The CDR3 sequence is CASSLMGNSGEQYF. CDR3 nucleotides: TGTGCCAGCAGCTTGATGGGTAATTCGGGAGAGCAGTACTTC.